A selection of T cell receptor beta chains follows, all from one sample in a study of cytomegalovirus exposure and HLA in healthy donors. TCRdb's copy holds only in-frame clones and misses some; the assay was immunoSEQ multiplex PCR. In total, the table holds more than 45,000 clones. Sequencing was carried out using PBMCs. These receptor sequences come from a woman aged 25 to 39 in good health and CMV-seropositive. The CDR3 runs from the conserved cysteine through the conserved F or W. D genes are given only for firm matches.

V: TRBV5-1; J: TRBJ2-1; D: .; CDR3: CASSLLLNNEQFF; DNA: TGCGCCAGCAGCTTGCTACTTAACAATGAGCAGTTCTTC
V: TRBV18; J: TRBJ2-4; D: TRBD1; CDR3: CASSQQGAAKNIQYF; DNA: TGTGCCAGCTCGCAACAGGGGGCGGCCAAAAACATTCAGTACTTC
V: TRBV7-6; J: TRBJ2-3; D: .; CDR3: CASSPEPSRGTQYF; DNA: TGTGCCAGCAGCCCCGAGCCTAGCAGGGGTACGCAGTATTTT
V: TRBV28; J: TRBJ1-2; D: TRBD1; CDR3: CASSWGQGDYGYTF; DNA: TGTGCCAGCAGTTGGGGACAGGGTGACTATGGCTACACCTTC
V: TRBV10-3; J: TRBJ1-2; D: TRBD1; CDR3: CAISDSDRVDYGYTF; DNA: TGTGCCATCAGTGATTCCGACAGGGTTGACTATGGCTACACCTTC
V: TRBV5-1; J: TRBJ1-4; D: .; CDR3: CASSPQATGEKLFF; DNA: TGCGCCAGCAGCCCCCAGGCCACTGGCGAAAAACTGTTTTTT
V: TRBV30; J: TRBJ1-5; D: .; CDR3: CAWSVRVSNQPQHF; DNA: TGTGCCTGGAGTGTCCGTGTTAGCAATCAGCCCCAGCATTTT
V: TRBV5-1; J: TRBJ2-7; D: .; CDR3: CASSLAASGRHYEQYF; DNA: TGCGCCAGCAGCTTGGCCGCCAGCGGGCGGCACTACGAGCAGTACTTC
V: TRBV10-2; J: TRBJ1-4; D: .; CDR3: CASSPFRLEKLFF; DNA: TGCGCCAGCAGTCCTTTTCGGTTGGAAAAACTGTTTTTT
V: TRBV4-1; J: TRBJ2-7; D: TRBD2; CDR3: CASSQGGGRARYEQYF; DNA: TGCGCCAGCAGCCAAGGTGGCGGGAGGGCCAGGTACGAGCAGTACTTC
V: TRBV5-1; J: TRBJ1-2; D: TRBD1; CDR3: CASSRSGQGILYGYTF; DNA: TGCGCCAGCAGCAGATCCGGACAGGGGATCCTTTATGGCTACACCTTC
V: TRBV7-2; J: TRBJ2-3; D: TRBD2; CDR3: CASSFRAGETDTQYF; DNA: TGTGCCAGCAGCTTCAGGGCGGGAGAGACAGATACGCAGTATTTT
V: TRBV7-6; J: TRBJ1-5; D: .; CDR3: CASSLASGGNQPQHF; DNA: TGTGCCAGCAGCTTAGCTTCAGGGGGCAATCAGCCCCAGCATTTT
V: TRBV11-3; J: TRBJ1-2; D: .; CDR3: CASSQDRANYGYTF; DNA: TGTGCCAGCAGCCAGGACAGAGCTAACTATGGCTACACCTTC
V: TRBV30; J: TRBJ2-7; D: TRBD1; CDR3: CAWKGRGLYEQYF; DNA: TGTGCCTGGAAAGGCAGGGGGCTCTATGAGCAGTACTTC
V: TRBV5-1; J: TRBJ1-1; D: .; CDR3: CASSTDGRARTTEAFF; DNA: TGCGCCAGCAGCACCGATGGCAGGGCTCGTACCACTGAAGCTTTCTTT
V: TRBV5-8; J: TRBJ2-1; D: .; CDR3: CASSLGVGQFF; DNA: TGTGCCAGCAGCTTAGGGGTTGGGCAGTTCTTC